A single sample gave rise to the 4 T cell receptor beta chains below, sequenced in a study of T cell repertoires in cytomegalovirus infection. One entry per CDR3 protein, called by TCRdb with MiXCR from the reads. Of 250,000 to 300,000 distinct CDR3 sequences in the sample, about 25% were seen once. Sequences were obtained from PBMCs. These receptors were collected from a human donor in good health (CMV status not recorded). Some clones in this sample may be carry-over from other donors' samples.

This clonotype was seen only a few times. The J gene is TRBJ2-3, the V gene TRBV5-6, with D tentatively TRBD2 (5 bases). CDR3 length: 12 residues. Germline lookup yields CDR1 SGHDT and CDR2 YYEEEE. V shed 6 bases and J shed 3 bases, with 8 bases lying between them. The CDR3 nucleotides read TGTGCCAGCACACGGGGAACAGATACGCAGTATTTT. The encoded protein is CASTRGTDTQYF.

This clonotype was counted only a few times. The genes are TRBV12-3 or TRBV12-4 and TRBJ1-5, with D perhaps TRBD1 (5 bases). The CDR3 consists of 14 residues. V lost 3 bases, J lost 5 bases, and 11 bases lay in between. The CDR3 here is CASSFGGTDQPQHF. CDR3 bases: TGTGCCAGCAGTTTTGGTGGGACGGATCAGCCCCAGCATTTT.

The chain is built from TRBV20-1 and TRBJ2-7, with D perhaps given as TRBD1 or TRBD2 (5 bases each). Germline loops: CDR1 DFQATT, CDR2 SNEGSKA (reference sequence). Deletions cut 1 base from V and 0 bases from J, with 13 bases between. CDR3 length equals 15 residues. The chain's CDR3 is CSARAPGRSSYEQYF. CDR3 DNA sequence: TGCAGTGCTAGAGCCCCGGGACGGAGCTCCTACGAGCAGTACTTC.

This clonotype has a handful of counts. V usage is TRBV15 and J usage is TRBJ2-3; 10 positions match TRBD2. This CDR3 is 17 amino acids long. The ends lost 0 bases at V and 2 bases at J; junction bases unmatched: 5. Germline V gene data show CDR1 as LNHNV and CDR2 as YYDKDF (reference sequence). For the CDR3, the DNA is TGTGCCACCAGCAGAGATCGTAGCGGGGGGTCCACAGATACGCAGTATTTT. As protein: CATSRDRSGGSTDTQYF.